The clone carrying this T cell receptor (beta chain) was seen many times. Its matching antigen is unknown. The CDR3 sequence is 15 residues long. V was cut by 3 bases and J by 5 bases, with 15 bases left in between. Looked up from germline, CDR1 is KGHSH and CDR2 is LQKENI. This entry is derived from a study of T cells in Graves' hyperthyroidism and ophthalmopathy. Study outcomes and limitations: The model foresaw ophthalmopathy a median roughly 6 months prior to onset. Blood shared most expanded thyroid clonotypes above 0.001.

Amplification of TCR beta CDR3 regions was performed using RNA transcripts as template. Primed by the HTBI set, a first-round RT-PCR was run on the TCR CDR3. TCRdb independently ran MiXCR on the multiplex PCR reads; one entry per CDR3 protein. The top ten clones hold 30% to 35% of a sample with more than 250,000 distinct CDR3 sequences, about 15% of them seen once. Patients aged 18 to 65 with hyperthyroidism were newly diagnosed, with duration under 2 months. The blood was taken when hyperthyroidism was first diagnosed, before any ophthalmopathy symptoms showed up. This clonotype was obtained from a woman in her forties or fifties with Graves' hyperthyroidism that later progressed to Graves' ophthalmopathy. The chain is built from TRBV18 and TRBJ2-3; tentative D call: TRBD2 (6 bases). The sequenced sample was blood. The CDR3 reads CASSPGLGERDTQYF. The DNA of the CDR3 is TGTGCCAGCTCACCGGGACTGGGGGAGAGAGATACGCAGTATTTT. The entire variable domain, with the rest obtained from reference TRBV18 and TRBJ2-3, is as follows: NAGVMQNPRHLVRRRGQEARLRCSPMKGHSHVYWYRQLPEEGLKFMVYLQKENIIDESGMPKERFSAEFPKEGPSILRIQQVVRGDSAAYFCASSPGLGERDTQYFGPGTRLTVL.